This TCR beta chain was sequenced for a study of T cell changes during pregnancy in multiple sclerosis (dated by TCRdb to between 2019 and 2020). For context, the study as a whole: The study looked at changes in the T cell repertoire across pregnancy in women with multiple sclerosis.

With regard to this clone: The clone's antigen remains unknown. No base quality values were provided; no much bigger clone lies one nucleotide off.

The library was made by the immunoSEQ multiplex PCR assay. Drawn from immuneACCESS, this table holds only the in-frame rearrangements with V and J called that TCRdb kept. Clones are partly lost; checked studies trace under half to an unresolved V gene and leave the rest unexplained. This sample holds about 83,000 clones; around 96% were observed only once. The top ten constitute over 0.95% of the sample. From the germline V gene, CDR1 is MRHNA and CDR2 is SNTAGT. Taken from cysteine to phenylalanine, the CDR3 has 14 residues. Of the read, only the CDR3 DNA is kept; its 42 bases are in frame from base 1. The V and J ends are trimmed by 4 bases and 7 bases, leaving 16 bases between them.

This specimen consisted of peripheral blood, obtained in the second trimester of pregnancy. This chain joins TRBV6-4 to TRBJ1-2; the D gene is possibly TRBD1, with 6 bases matching. This receptor was taken from a female donor with multiple sclerosis, enrolled in a pregnancy study. The nucleotide sequence is TGTGCCAGCAGTGCGTCAGGGGTTCAGGGTGGCTACACCTTC. This translates into CASSASGVQGGYTF.